This T cell receptor beta chain came from a study of blood T cell repertoires in COVID-19. This CDR3 contains 13 residues. V was cut by 2 bases and J by 6 bases, with 10 bases left in between. CDR1 and CDR2 from the germline V gene are LNHNV and YYDKDF (reference sequence). Here immunoSEQ multiplex PCR was the method, and the copy in TCRdb shows in-frame clones only, minus some. The table has approximately 60,000 clones, about 87% seen once. The V call is TRBV15, the J call TRBJ1-1, with D possibly being TRBD1 (5 bases). Sequenced material: peripheral blood. The sequence came from a man aged 55 to 70 with active or convalescent COVID-19. The chain's CDR3 is CATSRRTTAEAFF. The CDR3, as DNA: TGTGCCACCAGCAGAAGGACAACCGCTGAAGCTTTCTTT.